This T cell receptor (beta chain) was obtained from a study of cytomegalovirus exposure and HLA in healthy donors. General study findings and limits: Across donors, sequencing depth was assumed by presence/absence analyses to be roughly uniform.

Germline-derived CDR1 and CDR2 are SGHDN and FVKESK. The CDR3 is 13 residues long. This clone was observed a single time. The antigen remains undetermined. The junction does not match germline at one end; this may be a read error. PCR primers comprised 60 Vbeta and 13 Jbeta primers. In the source study's methods: About 10 million shared chains were among the about 80 million unique TCR beta chains that a later analysis counted. Measured with immunoSEQ multiplex PCR; TCRdb has only the in-frame clones, and not every one. The DNA was the basis for D and trimming; V, J and clone size are from that table. The sample has 210,000 or so clones; about 80% are singletons.

The material sequenced was PBMCs. The clonotype originates from a woman between 55 and 75 years old in good health and CMV-seropositive. The chain is built from TRBV14 and TRBJ1-1; TRBD1 aligns across 7 bases. CDR3 DNA sequence: TGTGCCAGCAGCAAAGACAGGGCCACTGAAGCTTTCTTT. Its translation is CASSKDRATEAFF.